The text below deals with one TCR beta chain. Primers for the PCR totalled 60 Vbeta and 13 Jbeta. The repertoire was sequenced with immunoSEQ multiplex PCR; TCRdb's copy has only in-frame clones and lacks some. The sample lists around 100,000 clones; approximately 81% were seen once. CDR3 length equals 14 residues. Between the trimmed V and J ends, which lost 7 bases and 2 bases, there was a span of 14 bases. The germline V gene encodes CDR1 MNHEY and CDR2 SVGAGI. The data were taken from a study of cytomegalovirus exposure and HLA in healthy donors. This chain links TRBV6-5 with TRBJ2-5; a possible D gene is TRBD2 (5 bases). The origin of this receptor is a woman younger than 35 in good health and CMV-seropositive. Sequenced input: PBMCs. The CDR3 protein is CASTAGLSQETQYF. DNA of the CDR3: TGTGCCAGCACCGCCGGACTGTCACAAGAGACCCAGTACTTC.